This TCR beta chain emerged from a study of blood T cell repertoires in COVID-19. Study-wide background: Sites in the United States, Italy and Spain provided acute and convalescent COVID-19 samples. PBMCs, B-cell-depleted T cells, or T cells provided the cDNA or gDNA that made up the material.

J was trimmed by 5 bases and V by 3 bases; bases with no gene match: 10. CDR3 length: 15 amino acids. From germline, CDR1 is SGDLS and CDR2 YYNGEE. This table comes from immunoSEQ multiplex PCR, and its TCRdb copy is limited to in-frame clones, with some not included. The table lists 250,000 to 300,000 clones, around 90% of them singletons, with about 9.4% in the top ten. The chain is built from TRBV9 and TRBJ1-1, with TRBD1 matching 7 bases. The sequence was collected from a woman between 65 and 79 years old with COVID-19, enrolled during active disease. Material: peripheral blood. The CDR3 nucleotides are TGTGCCAGCAGCGACCCGACAGGGATTGGGACTGAAGCTTTCTTT. Translating gives CASSDPTGIGTEAFF.